This T cell receptor (beta chain) was identified in a study of blood T cells in healthy people across ages. General study results and limits: Diversity was higher, and naive CD4+ cells more numerous, in long-lived donors than in aged donors. Among T cells, TCR beta diversity per million cells dropped roughly linearly as age rose.

Combining a sample-barcoded 5' primer with a J-beta primer mix, a second PCR ran for roughly 6 to 12 cycles. TCRdb redid the calling of the 5' RACE reads with MiXCR, one entry per CDR3 protein. The data show roughly 1,800,000 distinct CDR3 sequences, around 50% seen once. The donors, healthy Caucasians from Russia, were aged roughly 6 to 95. Peripheral blood from each donor was collected in a volume of about 10 milliliters. CDR3 size: 15 residues. With V trimmed by 1 base and J by 4 bases, 2 bases remained unmatched. CDR1 LGHNA and CDR2 YNFKEQ come from the germline V gene. In this sample, this clonotype turned up a few times. Its antigen is not identified.

The clonotype comes from a woman aged 40 to 50 in good health. The sequenced sample consisted of blood. This chain uses TRBV4-2 with TRBJ2-3; 10 positions agree with TRBD2. CDR3 residues: CASSQGTSGSDTQYF. CDR3 bases: TGTGCCAGCAGCCAAGGGACTAGCGGATCAGATACGCAGTATTTT.